Listed below are T cell receptor beta chains from one sample, sequenced in a study of blood T cell repertoires in COVID-19. Some clones are missing from TCRdb's copy, which holds only in-frame ones; the method was immunoSEQ multiplex PCR. Here the sample spans approximately 200,000 clones, around 85% being singletons. What was sequenced was peripheral blood. The receptor set was obtained from a woman in her forties or fifties with acute or convalescent COVID-19. Each CDR3 is given with its conserved first and last residue. The D gene is left open where the match is weak. Clone size, where shown, is once, few, many, or a class for clones that have expanded.

V	J	size	D	DNA	CDR3
TRBV5-1	TRBJ2-3	NA	TRBD2	TGCGCCAGCAGCTTGGGACTCCCCGGCGGGGGGAGCGATACGCAGTATTTT	CASSLGLPGGGSDTQYF
TRBV18	TRBJ2-7	NA	NA	TGTGCCAGCTCACAACAGGGAAACGAGCAGTACTTC	CASSQQGNEQYF
TRBV5-6	TRBJ1-2	NA	NA	TGTGCCAGCAGCTCCGACAGGTTCTTAGGTAAAGGCTATGGCTACACCTTC	CASSSDRFLGKGYGYTF
TRBV19	TRBJ2-2	few	TRBD2	TGTGCCAGTAGTTTACCGGGACTAGCGGGAGTCGGGGAGCTGTTTTTT	CASSLPGLAGVGELFF
TRBV19	TRBJ2-7	NA	NA	TGTGCCAGTAAACGGGAGCCCCACGAGCAGTACTTC	CASKREPHEQYF
TRBV27	TRBJ2-5	NA	TRBD2	TGTGCCAGCAGTCCATACGCCGTCCTAGCGGGACAAGAGACCCAGTACTTC	CASSPYAVLAGQETQYF
TRBV24-1	TRBJ2-1	few	NA	TGTGCCACCAGTGATACGGCGGCCTTAGCCGTTGAGCAGTTCTTC	CATSDTAALAVEQFF
TRBV3-1/TRBV3-2	TRBJ2-4	NA	NA	TGTGCCAGCAGCCAAGAGGTCGCGGGGGCCAAAAACATTCAGTACTTC	CASSQEVAGAKNIQYF
TRBV28	TRBJ1-5	once	NA	TGTGCCAGCAGCCCCGGGACACCCCGCAATCAGCCCCAGCATTTT	CASSPGTPRNQPQHF
TRBV3-1/TRBV3-2	TRBJ1-6	NA	TRBD1	TGTGCCAGCAGCCAAGCCCGCACAGGGGCGGGTTCACCCCTCCACTTT	CASSQARTGAGSPLHF
TRBV5-1	TRBJ1-3	NA	TRBD1	TGCGCCTGCACAGGGGGCGCATCGGGAAACACCATATATTTT	CACTGGASGNTIYF
TRBV29-1	TRBJ1-1	few	TRBD1	TGCAGCGTCAACAGGGGCACTGAAGCTTTCTTT	CSVNRGTEAFF
TRBV6-5	TRBJ1-1	NA	TRBD1	TGTGCCAGCACCAGACAGGGGGGGAACACTGAAGCTTTCTTT	CASTRQGGNTEAFF
TRBV14	TRBJ2-7	NA	TRBD2	TGTGCCAGCAGCCCCCGGGGGACTAGCTGGTTCTACGAGCAGTACTTC	CASSPRGTSWFYEQYF
TRBV21-1	TRBJ2-7	NA	NA	TGTGCCAGCAGCAAAGGCAGGCAGACCTACGAGCAGTACTTC	CASSKGRQTYEQYF
TRBV11-2	TRBJ2-7	NA	NA	TGTGCCAGCAGCCGTACAGGGGACTCCAACGAGCAGTACTTC	CASSRTGDSNEQYF
TRBV28	TRBJ2-3	NA	NA	TGTGCCAGCAGTGCAGGGGCCACAGATACGCAGTATTTT	CASSAGATDTQYF
TRBV7-8	TRBJ1-1	NA	NA	TGTGCCAGCAGCTCTCTCAGGGGCGCTGAAGCTTTCTTT	CASSSLRGAEAFF
TRBV27	TRBJ1-1	NA	NA	TGTGCCAGCAGTTTATCCCGGGTTGGAACTGAAGCTTTCTTT	CASSLSRVGTEAFF
TRBV10-3	TRBJ2-7	NA	TRBD1	TGTGCCATCAGTCACGGACAGGGCGCTGCCGAGCAGTACTTC	CAISHGQGAAEQYF
TRBV5-4	TRBJ1-1	few	NA	TGTGCCAGCAGCTTTACAGGGACTAGTGAAGCTTTCTTT	CASSFTGTSEAFF
TRBV5-1	TRBJ2-1	NA	TRBD2	TGCGCCAGCAGCTTGGCCACAGCGGGGGTGAATGAGCAGTTCTTC	CASSLATAGVNEQFF
TRBV6-1	TRBJ1-5	NA	TRBD1	TGTGCCAGCAGTGATTGGACAGGCCCTTCGCGGGGTCAGCCCCAGCATTTT	CASSDWTGPSRGQPQHF